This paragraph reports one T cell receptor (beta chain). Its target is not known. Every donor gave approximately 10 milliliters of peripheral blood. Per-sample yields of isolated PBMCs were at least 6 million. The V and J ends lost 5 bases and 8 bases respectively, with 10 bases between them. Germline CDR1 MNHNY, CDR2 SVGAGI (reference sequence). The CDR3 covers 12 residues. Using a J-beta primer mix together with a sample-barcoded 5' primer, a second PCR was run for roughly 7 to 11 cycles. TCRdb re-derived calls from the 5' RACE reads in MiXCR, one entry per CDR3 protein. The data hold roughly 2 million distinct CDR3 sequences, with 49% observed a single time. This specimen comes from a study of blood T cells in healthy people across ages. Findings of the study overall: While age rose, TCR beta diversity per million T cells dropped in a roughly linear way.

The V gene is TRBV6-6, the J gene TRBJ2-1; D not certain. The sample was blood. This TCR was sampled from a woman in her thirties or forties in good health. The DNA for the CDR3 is TGTGCCAGCAGTCGCGCCACGGATGAGCAGTTCTTC. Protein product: CASSRATDEQFF.